Included here is one T cell receptor beta chain sequence, with context. What it binds is not known. This specimen belongs to a study of Tregs in tolerant kidney transplant recipients. The CDR3 is 15 residues long. The table came from immunoSEQ multiplex PCR; TCRdb's copy has only in-frame clones and leaves some out. The sample has 60,000 to 65,000 clones; nearly 98% are singletons. CD4+CD25+CD127- Tregs, CD4+CD25- non-Tregs, CD4 and CD8 cells were sorted. Whole-study results and caveats: Findings come from small patient numbers and require larger validation.

This clonotype was obtained from a human donor who received a combined kidney and bone marrow transplant. The sequencing here drew on Tregs from blood, taken before the transplant. The rearrangement joins TRBV7-5 to TRBJ1-2; the DNA was not used to check the table's D call, TRBD1. TRBV7-5 is tagged as a pseudogene. CDR3 DNA sequence: TGTGTCAGAAGCTCAAGGACAGGCTGTAACTATGGCTACACCTTC. Its protein is CVRSSRTGCNYGYTF.